The 28 T cell receptor beta chains below all came from one sample that was sequenced in a study of shared clonotypes between healthy human individuals. Generated by immunoSEQ multiplex PCR, the TCRdb table keeps only in-frame clones and is missing some. The table has roughly 1,000,000 clones, roughly 74% seen once. Source material: memory CD4+ T cells from PBMCs. Subset of the sample: CD45RA-negative fraction. The receptors stem from a young man in good health. Some clones in this sample may be carry-over from other donors' samples.

Details on this clone: Within the sample, other DNA sequences also encode this same CDR3. The gene calls are TRBV6-1 and TRBJ1-1, with D uncertain. V lost 5 bases and J 1 base, leaving 2 bases between the germline ends. The CDR3 is made up of 11 amino acids. Germline CDR1 is MNHNS and CDR2 is SASEGT. The DNA of the CDR3 is TGTGCCAGCAGTCCGAACACTGAAGCTTTCTTT. Its protein is CASSPNTEAFF.

The chain is built from TRBV21-1 and TRBJ2-3. TRBV21-1 corresponds to a pseudogene. The CDR3 is 16 residues long. The CDR3 coding sequence is TGTGCCAGCAGCACCTCCAGCCGACCGACGACAGATACGCAGTATTTT. It translates to CASSTSSRPTTDTQYF.

The chain combines TRBV5-8 with TRBJ2-7; D possibly uses TRBD1 or TRBD2 (5 bases each). This CDR3 has 13 residues. The germline CDR1 and CDR2 sequences are SGHTS and YDEGEE. V was pared by 2 bases and J by 3 bases, with 9 bases between. The CDR3 protein is CASSFVGVYEQYF. The CDR3 coding sequence is TGTGCCAGCAGCTTCGTGGGGGTCTACGAGCAGTACTTC.

This sequence joins TRBV9 and TRBJ2-1; 9 bases map to TRBD2. The CDR3 is made up of 16 amino acids. J gave up 4 bases and V 2 bases, and 7 bases lay outside the gene matches. The germline CDR1 and CDR2 sequences are SGDLS and YYNGEE. This chain's CDR3 is CASSVQAGGRYNEQFF. CDR3 DNA sequence: TGTGCCAGCAGCGTTCAAGCGGGAGGACGTTACAATGAGCAGTTCTTC.

This clone came up once. The chain has TRBV7-7 and TRBJ1-5; no definite D call. This CDR3 comprises 13 residues. V lost 2 bases and J 0 bases, leaving 2 bases between the germline ends. Germline CDR1 is SSHAT and CDR2 is FNYEAQ (reference sequence). The CDR3 here is CASSLTSNQPQHF. The CDR3 nucleotides read TGTGCCAGCAGCTTAACTAGCAATCAGCCCCAGCATTTT.

The V call is TRBV5-1, the J call TRBJ2-3; 8 bases line up with TRBD2. Germline CDR1 and CDR2: SGHRS and YFSETQ. The V gene end was trimmed by 5 bases and the J gene end by 1 base; junction bases not matched to a gene: 6. This CDR3 is 15 amino acids long. The DNA of the CDR3 is TGCGCCAGCAGAACCCCACTAGCGGGCACAGATACGCAGTATTTT. Amino acids: CASRTPLAGTDTQYF.

This chain connects TRBV5-8 to TRBJ2-2; TRBD2 matches 9 bases. CDR1 and CDR2 from the germline V gene are SGHTS and YDEGEE. V dropped 0 bases and J dropped 4; count of bases not matched to a gene: 7. This CDR3 is 17 amino acids long. CDR3 bases: TGTGCCAGCAGCTTGGCTGCGGGAGGGCCCGGCACCGGGGAGCTGTTTTTT. Protein: CASSLAAGGPGTGELFF.

V and J are TRBV4-2 and TRBJ2-3, with D tentatively TRBD1 (5 bases). Trimming took 1 base from V and 1 from J, leaving 15 bases between them. CDR3 length: 17 residues. Germline CDR1 LGHNA, CDR2 YNFKEQ. CDR3 sequence: CASSQGGNGAGTDTQYF. The CDR3, as DNA: TGTGCCAGCAGCCAAGGGGGTAATGGGGCGGGCACAGATACGCAGTATTTT.

This clone was counted between two and nine times. The chain is built from TRBV28 and TRBJ2-5; 9 positions agree with TRBD2. The DNA end is more similar to TRBJ2-7, so the J call may be wrong. Per the germline V gene, CDR1 is MDHEN and CDR2 is SYDVKM. This CDR3 region has 14 residues. The CDR3 DNA is TGTGCCAGCAGTCGTAGCGGGAGTTTCAACGAGCAGTACTTC. Protein: CASSRSGSFNEQYF.

The chain uses TRBV7-6 and TRBJ1-1; D unclear. The germline V gene encodes CDR1 SGHVS and CDR2 FNYEAQ. This CDR3 region has 13 residues. The V end was cut by 2 bases, the J end by 1 base, with 5 bases between. DNA of the CDR3: TGTGCCAGCAGCTTACAGTGGAACACTGAAGCTTTCTTT. This encodes CASSLQWNTEAFF.

The rearrangement links TRBV28 to TRBJ1-3, with D maybe TRBD1 (6 bases). Trimming left V 3 bases short and J 7 bases short, with 13 bases between. This CDR3 contains 14 residues. CDR1 is MDHEN and CDR2 is SYDVKM in the germline V gene. The CDR3 is CASSLRGARNTIYF. CDR3 coding DNA: TGTGCCAGCAGTTTGCGGGGGGCGAGGAACACCATATATTTT.

The chain uses TRBV5-5 and TRBJ1-2; TRBD1 aligns across 7 bases. The CDR3 is 13 residues long. V was clipped by 4 bases and J by 5 bases; unmatched bases: 5. Germline CDR1 SGHKS, CDR2 YYEKEE (reference sequence). CDR3 loop: CASSEQGRYGYTF. The CDR3 DNA sequence: TGTGCCAGCAGCGAACAGGGGAGGTATGGCTACACCTTC.

V and J are TRBV28 and TRBJ1-2; D is perhaps TRBD1 (6 bases). The V end lost 5 bases, the J end lost 8 bases, and 21 bases lay between the germline ends. From germline, CDR1 is MDHEN and CDR2 SYDVKM. This CDR3 contains 15 residues. The CDR3: CASSPNLTGRGGYTF. The CDR3 DNA is TGTGCCAGCAGTCCAAACCTAACAGGGAGGGGAGGCTACACCTTC.

This clone was observed a single time. V usage is TRBV28 and J usage is TRBJ2-5; no firm D call. The V end lost 3 bases, the J end lost 2 bases, and 7 bases lay between the germline ends. The CDR3 runs to 13 residues. Germline V gives CDR1 MDHEN, CDR2 SYDVKM. The CDR3 here is CASSLHVQETQYF. The CDR3 DNA sequence: TGTGCCAGCAGTTTGCACGTGCAAGAGACCCAGTACTTC.

This rearrangement joins TRBV27 to TRBJ2-1; 10 bases match TRBD2. V lost 5 bases, J lost 9 bases, and 13 bases stayed unmatched. The CDR3 loop spans 16 amino acids. CDR1 and CDR2 from the germline V gene are MNHEY and SMNVEV (reference sequence). CDR3 region: CASSLIPGLASGEQFF. The CDR3 coding sequence is TGTGCCAGCAGTCTCATTCCGGGACTAGCGAGCGGTGAGCAGTTCTTC.

The gene calls are TRBV28 and TRBJ2-3, with D possibly TRBD1 on 5 matching bases. Germline V gives CDR1 MDHEN, CDR2 SYDVKM. V dropped 6 bases and J dropped 10 bases, with 14 bases sitting between them. The CDR3 runs 12 residues. The DNA for the CDR3 is TGTGCCAGCAGCCCGGTCCAGGGTGCGCAGTATTTT. Its translation is CASSPVQGAQYF.

This clone showed up just once. This specimen includes other DNA sequences encoding the same CDR3. The V gene is TRBV18, the J gene TRBJ2-5, with D perhaps matching TRBD2 (5 bases). The germline V and J ends were trimmed by 4 bases and 5 bases, with 8 bases remaining between them. Germline loops: CDR1 KGHSH, CDR2 LQKENI. This CDR3 spans 12 amino acids. The CDR3 sequence: CASSRQRETQYF. CDR3 DNA sequence: TGTGCCAGCTCACGGCAGCGGGAGACCCAGTACTTC.

The chain recombines TRBV6-1 with TRBJ2-7; 9 bases are a match to TRBD2. The CDR3 is 14 residues long. J gave up 1 base and V 6 bases, and 4 bases lay outside the gene matches. Germline CDR1 and CDR2: MNHNS and SASEGT. CDR3 loop: CASSGTSRSYEQYF. CDR3 coding DNA: TGTGCCAGCAGCGGGACTAGCAGATCCTACGAGCAGTACTTC.

The chain employs TRBV10-3 and TRBJ2-3, with D possibly called TRBD1 or TRBD2 (5 bases each). This CDR3 spans 14 amino acids. CDR1 is ENHRY, CDR2 SYGVKD, per germline. With 0 bases removed from V and 10 bases from J, the gap between germline ends came to 14 bases. CDR3 sequence (DNA): TGTGCCATCAGTGAGTCTTGGGCAGGGCGGGCGCAGTATTTT. Translated, it gives CAISESWAGRAQYF.

The chain is built from TRBV6-4 and TRBJ2-3; D possibly uses TRBD1 or TRBD2 (5 bases each). The CDR3 has 14 amino acids. Germline V gene data show CDR1 as MRHNA and CDR2 as SNTAGT. V gave up 5 bases and J gave up 2 bases, with 11 bases separating them. This CDR3 reads CASSTGPPTDTQYF. In DNA form, the CDR3 reads TGTGCCAGCAGTACGGGGCCGCCCACAGATACGCAGTATTTT.

The chain employs TRBV13 and TRBJ2-7; D not resolved. CDR3 length equals 17 residues. CDR1 and CDR2 (germline): PRHDT, FYEKMQ (reference sequence). V gave up 3 bases and J gave up 4 bases, with 22 bases separating them. CDR3 protein: CASSFLSGAAGEYEQYF. CDR3 coding DNA: TGTGCCAGCAGCTTTCTATCTGGCGCCGCCGGAGAATACGAGCAGTACTTC.

The CDR3 DNA reads TGTGCCATCAGTGAGACTAGCGTCTCCTACGAGCAGTACTTC. Translation: CAISETSVSYEQYF. The V call is TRBV10-3, the J call TRBJ2-7; 7 nucleotides agree with TRBD2. The length of the CDR3 is 14 residues. V gave up 2 bases and J gave up 0 bases; unmatched junction bases: 1. Germline CDR1 and CDR2: ENHRY and SYGVKD.

This clone was seen a single time. This chain uses TRBV6-4 with TRBJ1-2, with no clear D. V was shortened by 2 bases and J by 3 bases, with 7 bases between the two germline ends. Germline assignment: CDR1 MRHNA and CDR2 SNTAGT. The CDR3 length is 13 residues. The CDR3 region is CASSDGTYYGYTF. Here the CDR3 DNA reads TGTGCCAGCAGTGACGGCACCTACTATGGCTACACCTTC.

The genes are TRBV15 and TRBJ1-2, with D tentatively TRBD1 (5 bases). The V and J ends lost 0 bases and 7 bases respectively, with 15 bases between them. The CDR3 runs to 15 residues. Germline V gene lookup returns CDR1 LNHNV and CDR2 YYDKDF (reference sequence). The CDR3 here is CATSRDTFQGVGYTF. The CDR3, as DNA: TGTGCCACCAGCAGAGACACCTTCCAGGGAGTTGGCTACACCTTC.

This chain links TRBV6-5 with TRBJ2-5; the D gene is possibly TRBD2 (6 bases). This CDR3 has 15 residues. V was clipped by 5 bases and J by 2 bases, with 15 bases between them. Germline V lookup: CDR1 MNHEY, CDR2 SVGAGI. The CDR3 bases are TGTGCCAGCAGTCACTTCTGGGAGGAGCAAGAGACCCAGTACTTC. Translated, it gives CASSHFWEEQETQYF.

This clone has just a few counts. V gene TRBV27 combines with J gene TRBJ2-1; D may be TRBD2 (5 bases). The germline V gene encodes CDR1 MNHEY and CDR2 SMNVEV (reference sequence). The germline V and J ends were trimmed by 3 bases and 2 bases, with 14 bases remaining between them. This CDR3 region has 16 residues. CDR3 nucleotide sequence: TGTGCCAGCAGTTTCGGAGCGGTTCTACCCTACAATGAGCAGTTCTTC. Translating gives CASSFGAVLPYNEQFF.

This chain connects TRBV5-4 to TRBJ2-1; tentative D call: TRBD2 (6 bases). V lost 0 bases and J lost 6, with 10 bases in between. Germline CDR1 is SGHNT and CDR2 is YYREEE (reference sequence). The CDR3 consists of 14 residues. CDR3 region: CASSLDGGANEQFF. CDR3 in DNA: TGTGCCAGCAGCTTGGATGGAGGGGCCAATGAGCAGTTCTTC.

The chain is built from TRBV28 and TRBJ1-5; 8 bases match TRBD1. This CDR3 comprises 14 residues. The J segment lost 7 bases and the V segment lost 5 bases, leaving 7 bases of the junction unmatched. Germline CDR1 and CDR2: MDHEN and SYDVKM. CDR3 amino acids: CASSETGESQPQHF. The CDR3 bases are TGTGCCAGCAGTGAGACAGGGGAGAGCCAGCCCCAGCATTTT.